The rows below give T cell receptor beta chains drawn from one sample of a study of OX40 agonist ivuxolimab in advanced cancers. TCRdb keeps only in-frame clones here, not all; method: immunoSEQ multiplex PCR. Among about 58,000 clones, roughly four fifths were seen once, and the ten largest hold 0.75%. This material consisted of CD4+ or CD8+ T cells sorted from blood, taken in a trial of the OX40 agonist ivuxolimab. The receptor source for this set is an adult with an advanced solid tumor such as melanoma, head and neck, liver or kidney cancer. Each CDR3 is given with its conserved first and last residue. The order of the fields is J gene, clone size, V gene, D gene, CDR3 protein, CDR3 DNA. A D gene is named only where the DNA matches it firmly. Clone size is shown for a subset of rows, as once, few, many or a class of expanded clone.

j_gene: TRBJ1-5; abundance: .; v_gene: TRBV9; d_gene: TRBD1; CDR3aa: CASSPTGGNQPQHF; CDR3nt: TGTGCCAGCAGCCCCACAGGGGGCAATCAGCCCCAGCATTTT
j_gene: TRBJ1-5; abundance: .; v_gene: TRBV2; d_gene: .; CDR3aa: CASSRYSNQPQHF; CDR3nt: TGTGCCAGCAGTAGGTATAGCAATCAGCCCCAGCATTTT
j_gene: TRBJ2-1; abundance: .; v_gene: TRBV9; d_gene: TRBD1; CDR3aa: CASSDGTGQGSYNEQFF; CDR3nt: TGTGCCAGCAGCGATGGAACGGGACAGGGTAGCTACAATGAGCAGTTCTTC
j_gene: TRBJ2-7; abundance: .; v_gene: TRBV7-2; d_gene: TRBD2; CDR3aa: CASRTSGGTAYEQYF; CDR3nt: TGTGCCAGCAGGACTAGCGGGGGGACCGCCTACGAGCAGTACTTC
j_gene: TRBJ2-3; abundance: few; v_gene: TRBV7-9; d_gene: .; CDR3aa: CASSFSGSGITDTQYF; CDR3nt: TGTGCCAGCAGCTTTTCAGGAAGCGGAATCACAGATACGCAGTATTTT
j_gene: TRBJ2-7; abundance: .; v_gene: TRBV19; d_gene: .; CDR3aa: CASSIGGRTYEQYF; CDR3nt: TGTGCCAGTAGTATAGGTGGCAGAACCTACGAGCAGTACTTC
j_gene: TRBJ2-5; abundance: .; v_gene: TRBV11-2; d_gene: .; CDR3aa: CASSLGQGGGRETQYF; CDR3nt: TGTGCCAGCAGCTTAGGACAGGGAGGAGGGAGAGAGACCCAGTACTTC
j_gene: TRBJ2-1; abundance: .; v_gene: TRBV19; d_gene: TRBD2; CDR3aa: CASRLAGTYNEQFF; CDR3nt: TGTGCCAGTAGATTAGCGGGGACGTACAATGAGCAGTTCTTC
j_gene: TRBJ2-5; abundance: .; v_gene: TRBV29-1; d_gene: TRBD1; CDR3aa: CSGQGALETQYF; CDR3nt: TGCAGCGGACAGGGGGCGCTGGAGACCCAGTACTTC
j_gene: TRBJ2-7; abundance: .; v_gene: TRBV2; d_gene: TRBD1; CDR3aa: CASSVATGAVGEQYF; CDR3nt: TGTGCCAGCAGTGTAGCGACAGGGGCGGTGGGAGAGCAGTACTTC
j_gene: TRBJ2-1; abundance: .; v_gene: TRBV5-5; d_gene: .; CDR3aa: CASSLRVGNEQFF; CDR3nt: TGTGCCAGCAGCTTACGGGTGGGCAATGAGCAGTTCTTC
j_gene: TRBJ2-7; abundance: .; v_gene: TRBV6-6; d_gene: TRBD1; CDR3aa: CASRTGWTGANYEQYF; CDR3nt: TGTGCCAGCAGAACGGGATGGACAGGGGCGAACTACGAGCAGTACTTC
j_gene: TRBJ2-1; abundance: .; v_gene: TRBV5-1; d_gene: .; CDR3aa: CASSLGRMTNEQFF; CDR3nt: TGCGCCAGCAGCCTGGGACGGATGACAAATGAGCAGTTCTTC
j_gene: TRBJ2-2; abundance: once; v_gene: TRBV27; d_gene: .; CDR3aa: CASSQGNTGELFF; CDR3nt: TGTGCCAGCAGCCAGGGGAACACCGGGGAGCTGTTTTTT
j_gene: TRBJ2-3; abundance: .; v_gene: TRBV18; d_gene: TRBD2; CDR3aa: CASSPAGVPDTQYF; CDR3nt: TGTGCCAGCTCACCGGCGGGGGTACCAGATACGCAGTATTTT
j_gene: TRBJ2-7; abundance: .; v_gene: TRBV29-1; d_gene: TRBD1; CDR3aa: CSVDSPGQGSYEQYF; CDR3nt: TGCAGCGTTGATTCCCCGGGACAGGGTTCCTACGAGCAGTACTTC
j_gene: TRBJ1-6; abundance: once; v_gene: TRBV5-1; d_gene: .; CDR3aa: CASSLMPGRDNSPLHF; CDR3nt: TGCGCCAGCAGCTTGATGCCCGGGCGGGATAATTCACCCCTCCACTTT
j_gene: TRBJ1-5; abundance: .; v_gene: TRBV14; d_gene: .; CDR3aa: CASSQDRNQPQHF; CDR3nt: TGTGCCAGCAGCCAAGACAGGAATCAGCCCCAGCATTTT
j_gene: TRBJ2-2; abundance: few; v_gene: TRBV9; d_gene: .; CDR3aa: CASSARQNTGELFF; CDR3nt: TGTGCCAGCAGCGCGCGACAGAACACCGGGGAGCTGTTTTTT
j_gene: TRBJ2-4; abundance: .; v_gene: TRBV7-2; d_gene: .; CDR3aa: CASSLSVGESKNIQYF; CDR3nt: TGTGCCAGCAGCTTAAGTGTGGGGGAGTCCAAAAACATTCAGTACTTC
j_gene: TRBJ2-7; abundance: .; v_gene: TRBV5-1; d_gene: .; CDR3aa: CASSSGGSGGYEQYF; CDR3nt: TGCGCCAGCAGCTCTGGCGGGTCCGGCGGCTACGAGCAGTACTTC
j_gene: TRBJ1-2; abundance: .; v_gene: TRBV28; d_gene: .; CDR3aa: CASSLLGTTYGYTF; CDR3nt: TGTGCCAGCAGTTTACTCGGGACAACCTATGGCTACACCTTC
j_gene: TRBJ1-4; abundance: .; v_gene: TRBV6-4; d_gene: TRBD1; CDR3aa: CASSGQGQLNEKLFF; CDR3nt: TGTGCCAGCAGCGGACAGGGCCAACTTAATGAAAAACTGTTTTTT
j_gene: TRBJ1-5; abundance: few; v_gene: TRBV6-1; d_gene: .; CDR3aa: CASRLHNQPQHF; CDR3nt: TGTGCCAGCAGACTCCACAATCAGCCCCAGCATTTT
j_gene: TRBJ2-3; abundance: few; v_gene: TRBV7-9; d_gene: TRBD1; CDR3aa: CASRRTGRTDTQYF; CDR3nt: TGTGCCAGCAGGCGGACAGGCCGCACAGATACGCAGTATTTT
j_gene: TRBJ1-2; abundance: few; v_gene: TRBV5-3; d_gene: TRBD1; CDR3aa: CARRAGTGGGYYGYTF; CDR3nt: TGTGCCAGAAGGGCCGGGACAGGGGGAGGTTACTATGGCTACACCTTC
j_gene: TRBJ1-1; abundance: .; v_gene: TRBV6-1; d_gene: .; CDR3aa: CASSQPQGGPEAFF; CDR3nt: TGTGCCAGCAGTCAACCCCAGGGAGGCCCTGAAGCTTTCTTT
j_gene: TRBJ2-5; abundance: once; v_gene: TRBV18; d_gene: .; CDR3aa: CASSGEVTETQYF; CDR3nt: TGTGCCAGCTCAGGCGAGGTCACAGAGACCCAGTACTTC
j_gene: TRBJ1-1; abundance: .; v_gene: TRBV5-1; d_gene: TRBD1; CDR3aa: CASSKIPGQSTEAFF; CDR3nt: TGCGCCAGCAGCAAAATACCGGGACAGAGCACTGAAGCTTTCTTT
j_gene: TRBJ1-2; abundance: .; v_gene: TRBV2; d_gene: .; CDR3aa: CASSDGGGYTF; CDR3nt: TGTGCCAGCAGTGACGGGGGGGGCTACACCTTC
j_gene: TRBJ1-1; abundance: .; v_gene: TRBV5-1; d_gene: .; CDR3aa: CASSLEGNTGAFF; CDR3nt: TGCGCCAGCAGCTTGGAAGGGAATACGGGAGCTTTCTTT
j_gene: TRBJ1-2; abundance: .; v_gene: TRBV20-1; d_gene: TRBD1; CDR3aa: CSAAGGYGYTF; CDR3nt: TGCAGTGCTGCAGGGGGCTATGGCTACACCTTC
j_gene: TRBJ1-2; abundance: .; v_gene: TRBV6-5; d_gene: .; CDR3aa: CASSSPGQLNYGYTF; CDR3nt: TGTGCCAGCAGTTCACCGGGACAACTTAACTATGGCTACACCTTC
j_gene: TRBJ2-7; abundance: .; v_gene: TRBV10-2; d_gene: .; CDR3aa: CASSGATYEQYF; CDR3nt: TGCGCCAGCAGTGGGGCCACCTACGAGCAGTACTTC
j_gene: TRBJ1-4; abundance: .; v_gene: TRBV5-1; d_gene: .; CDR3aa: CASNSGNDAEKLFF; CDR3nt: TGCGCCAGCAATTCGGGGAATGACGCTGAAAAACTGTTTTTT
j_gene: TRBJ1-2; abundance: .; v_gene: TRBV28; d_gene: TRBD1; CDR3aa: CASSQGQVYGYTF; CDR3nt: TGTGCCAGCAGCCAAGGACAGGTCTATGGCTACACCTTC
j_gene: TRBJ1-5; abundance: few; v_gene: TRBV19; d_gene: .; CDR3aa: CASSPSWQPQHF; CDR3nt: TGTGCCAGTAGTCCATCGTGGCAGCCCCAGCATTTT
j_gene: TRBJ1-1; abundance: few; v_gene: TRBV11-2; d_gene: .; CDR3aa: CASSRGRTSLEAFF; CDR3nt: TGTGCCAGCAGCCGAGGCCGGACGTCCCTTGAAGCTTTCTTT
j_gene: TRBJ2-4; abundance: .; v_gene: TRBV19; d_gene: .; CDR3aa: CASSFGGGWTVENIQYF; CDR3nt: TGTGCCAGTAGTTTTGGCGGCGGGTGGACAGTGGAAAACATTCAGTACTTC
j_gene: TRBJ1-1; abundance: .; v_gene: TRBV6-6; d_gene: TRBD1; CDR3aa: CASSSRTGGGTEAFF; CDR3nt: TGTGCCAGCAGTTCGAGGACAGGGGGTGGCACTGAAGCTTTCTTT